Given below is one T cell receptor beta chain in context. The sample is drawn from a study of technical replicates of blood from a handful of donors. This table comes from immunoSEQ multiplex PCR, and its TCRdb copy is limited to in-frame clones, with some not included. In the table there are roughly 60,000 clones, approximately 95% of which are singletons. V trimming: 4 bases; J trimming: 5 bases; junction bases outside the gene matches: 11. This CDR3 comprises 15 residues. Germline V gene lookup returns CDR1 SGHNT and CDR2 YYREEE (reference sequence). The sequence was obtained from a human donor in good health. Some clones in this sample may be carry-over from other donors' samples. The specimen was PBMCs. The chain uses TRBV5-4 and TRBJ1-2, with 7 bases aligning to TRBD1. CDR3 sequence (DNA): TGTGCCAGCAGCCCCGGACAGGCCCGGGCGTATGGCTACACCTTC. It translates to CASSPGQARAYGYTF. The variable domain in full, completed from reference TRBV5-4 and TRBJ1-2, reads ETGVTQSPTHLIKTRGQQVTLRCSSQSGHNTVSWYQQALGQGPQFIFQYYREEENGRGNFPPRFSGLQFPNYSSELNVNALELDDSALYLCASSPGQARAYGYTFGSGTRLTVV.